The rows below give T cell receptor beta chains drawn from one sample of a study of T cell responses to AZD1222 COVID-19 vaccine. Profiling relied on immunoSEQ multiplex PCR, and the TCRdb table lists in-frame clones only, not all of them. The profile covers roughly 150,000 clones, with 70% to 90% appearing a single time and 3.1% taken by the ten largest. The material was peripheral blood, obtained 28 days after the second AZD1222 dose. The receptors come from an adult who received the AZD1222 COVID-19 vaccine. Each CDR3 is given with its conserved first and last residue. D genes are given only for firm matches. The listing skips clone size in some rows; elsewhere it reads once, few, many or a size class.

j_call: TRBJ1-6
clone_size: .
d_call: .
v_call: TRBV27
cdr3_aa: CASSSPTGRQSSPLHF
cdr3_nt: TGTGCCAGCAGTTCGCCGACGGGCAGGCAGAGTTCACCCCTCCACTTT

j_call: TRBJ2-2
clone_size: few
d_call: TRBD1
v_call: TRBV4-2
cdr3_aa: CASSRDRDTGELFF
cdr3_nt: TGTGCCAGCAGCCGGGACAGGGACACCGGGGAGCTGTTTTTT

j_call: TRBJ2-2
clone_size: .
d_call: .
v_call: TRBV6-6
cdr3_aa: CASRDPTATGELFF
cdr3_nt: TGTGCCAGCAGGGATCCGACTGCCACCGGGGAGCTGTTTTTT

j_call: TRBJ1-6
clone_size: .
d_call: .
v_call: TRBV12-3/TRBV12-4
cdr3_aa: CASSRDGSPLHF
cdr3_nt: TGTGCCAGCAGTCGGGACGGATCACCCCTCCACTTT

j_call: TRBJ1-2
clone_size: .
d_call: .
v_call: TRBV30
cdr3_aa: CAWSVSVGSYTF
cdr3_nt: TGTGCCTGGAGTGTTTCGGTTGGGAGCTACACCTTC

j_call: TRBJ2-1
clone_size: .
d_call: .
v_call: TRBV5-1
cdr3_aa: CASRYTSNQVDEQFF
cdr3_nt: TGCGCCAGCAGGTATACTAGCAATCAAGTAGATGAGCAGTTCTTC

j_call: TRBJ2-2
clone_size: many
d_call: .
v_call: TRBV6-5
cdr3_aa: CASRAAGELFF
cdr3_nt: TGTGCCAGCAGGGCAGCCGGGGAGCTGTTTTTT

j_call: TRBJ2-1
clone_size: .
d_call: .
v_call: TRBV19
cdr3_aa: CASSPPRGAAKHNEQFF
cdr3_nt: TGTGCCAGTAGTCCGCCCCGGGGAGCGGCTAAACACAATGAGCAGTTCTTC

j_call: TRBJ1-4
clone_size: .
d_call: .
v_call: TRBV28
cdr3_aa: CASNLPQVDEKLFF
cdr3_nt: TGTGCCAGCAATCTCCCCCAGGTGGATGAAAAACTGTTTTTT

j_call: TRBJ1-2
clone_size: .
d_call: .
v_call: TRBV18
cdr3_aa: CASSPQSRNRLTYGYTF
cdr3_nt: TGTGCCAGCTCACCACAGTCCAGGAATAGGCTTACCTATGGCTACACCTTC

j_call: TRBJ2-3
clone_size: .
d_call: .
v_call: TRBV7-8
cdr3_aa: CASSLLGYTSTDTQYF
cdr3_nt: TGTGCCAGCAGCTTACTAGGGTATACTAGCACAGATACGCAGTATTTT

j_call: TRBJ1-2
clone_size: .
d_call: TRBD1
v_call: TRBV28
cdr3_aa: CASSSLRTGNYGYTF
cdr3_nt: TGTGCCAGCAGTTCGCTTAGGACAGGGAACTATGGCTACACCTTC

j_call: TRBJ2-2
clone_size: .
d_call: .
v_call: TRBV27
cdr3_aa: CASSFPGAYTGELFF
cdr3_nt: TGTGCCAGCAGTTTTCCGGGGGCCTACACCGGGGAGCTGTTTTTT

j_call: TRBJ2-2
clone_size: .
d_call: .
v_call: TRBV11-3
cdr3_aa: CASSRTTGELFF
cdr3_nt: TGTGCCAGCAGCCGGACCACCGGGGAGCTGTTTTTT

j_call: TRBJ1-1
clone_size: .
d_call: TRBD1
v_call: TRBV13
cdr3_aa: CASSLGQGSGTEAFF
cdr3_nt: TGTGCCAGCAGCTTAGGACAGGGGAGTGGGACTGAAGCTTTCTTT

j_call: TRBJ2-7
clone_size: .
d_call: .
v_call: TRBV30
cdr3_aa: CAWSGGYEQYF
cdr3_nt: TGTGCCTGGAGTGGGGGTTACGAGCAGTACTTC

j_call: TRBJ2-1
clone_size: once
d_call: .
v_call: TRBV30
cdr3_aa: CAWGWRDEQFF
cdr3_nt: TGTGCCTGGGGTTGGCGGGATGAGCAGTTCTTC

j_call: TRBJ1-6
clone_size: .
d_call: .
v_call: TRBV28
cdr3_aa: CASRTGYRASPLHF
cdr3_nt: TGTGCCAGCAGAACCGGTTACAGGGCCTCACCCCTCCACTTT

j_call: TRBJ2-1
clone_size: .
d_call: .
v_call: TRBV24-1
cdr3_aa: CATSGYRHEQFF
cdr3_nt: TGTGCCACCAGTGGTTATCGTCATGAGCAGTTCTTC

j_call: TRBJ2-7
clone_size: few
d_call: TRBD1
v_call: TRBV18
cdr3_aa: CASSPGQSSYEQYF
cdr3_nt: TGTGCCAGCTCACCGGGACAGAGCTCCTACGAGCAGTACTTC

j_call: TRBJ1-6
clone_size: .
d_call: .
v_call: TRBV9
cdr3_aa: CASSEGVGSPLHF
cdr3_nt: TGTGCCAGCAGCGAGGGGGTAGGTTCACCCCTCCACTTT

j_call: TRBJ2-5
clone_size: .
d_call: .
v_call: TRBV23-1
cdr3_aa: CASSQFNQETQYF
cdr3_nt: TGCGCCAGCAGTCAATTTAACCAAGAGACCCAGTACTTC

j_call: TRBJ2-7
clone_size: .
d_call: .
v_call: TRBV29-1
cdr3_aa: CSVGVRPYEQYF
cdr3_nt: TGCAGCGTTGGGGTCAGACCCTACGAGCAGTACTTC

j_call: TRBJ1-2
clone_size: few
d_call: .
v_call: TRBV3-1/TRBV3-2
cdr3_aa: CASSQGQGRGYTF
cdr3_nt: TGTGCCAGCAGCCAAGGTCAGGGTCGTGGCTACACCTTC

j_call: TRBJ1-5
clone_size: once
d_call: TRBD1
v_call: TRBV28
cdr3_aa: CASSILDLGPGQGNQPQHF
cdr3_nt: TGTGCCAGCAGTATACTCGATTTGGGACCGGGACAGGGGAATCAGCCCCAGCATTTT

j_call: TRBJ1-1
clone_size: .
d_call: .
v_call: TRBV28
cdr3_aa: CASRDTTGTEAFF
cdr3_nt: TGTGCCAGCAGGGATACTACAGGAACTGAAGCTTTCTTT

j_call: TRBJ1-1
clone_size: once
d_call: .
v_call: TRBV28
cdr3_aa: CASSQQDTEAFF
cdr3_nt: TGTGCCAGCAGCCAACAAGACACTGAAGCTTTCTTT

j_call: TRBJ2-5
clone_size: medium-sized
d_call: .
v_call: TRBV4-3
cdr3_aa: CASSQDNVKETQYF
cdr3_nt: TGCGCCAGCAGCCAAGATAATGTGAAAGAGACCCAGTACTTC

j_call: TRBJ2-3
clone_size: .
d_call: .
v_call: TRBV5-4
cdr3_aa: CASSSAGHITDTQYF
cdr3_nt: TGTGCCAGCAGCTCTGCGGGACACATCACAGATACGCAGTATTTT

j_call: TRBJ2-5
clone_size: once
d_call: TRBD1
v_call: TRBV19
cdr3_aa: CASSSHRGQETQYF
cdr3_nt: TGTGCCAGTAGTTCTCACAGGGGACAAGAGACCCAGTACTTC

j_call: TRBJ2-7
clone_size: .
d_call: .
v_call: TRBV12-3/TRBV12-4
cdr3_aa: CASSFLGQNEQYF
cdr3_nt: TGTGCCAGCAGTTTTTTAGGGCAGAACGAGCAGTACTTC

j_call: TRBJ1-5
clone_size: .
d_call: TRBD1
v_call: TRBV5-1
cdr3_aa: CASSQGTGNQPQHF
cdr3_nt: TGCGCCAGCAGCCAAGGGACAGGGAATCAGCCCCAGCATTTT

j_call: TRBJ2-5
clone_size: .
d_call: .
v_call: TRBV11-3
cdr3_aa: CASSNREETQYF
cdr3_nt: TGTGCCAGCAGTAACAGGGAAGAGACCCAGTACTTC

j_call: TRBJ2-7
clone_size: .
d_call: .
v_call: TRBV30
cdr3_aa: CAWSVHREAYEQYF
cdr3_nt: TGTGCCTGGAGTGTACACAGGGAGGCCTACGAGCAGTACTTC

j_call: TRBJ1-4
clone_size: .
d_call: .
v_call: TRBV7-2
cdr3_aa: CASSYAGIGEKLFF
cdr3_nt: TGTGCCAGCAGCTACGCAGGTATCGGTGAAAAACTGTTTTTT

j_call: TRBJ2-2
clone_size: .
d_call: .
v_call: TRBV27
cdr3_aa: CASSLTLVGFAGELFF
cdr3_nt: TGTGCCAGCAGTTTAACCCTGGTAGGGTTCGCCGGGGAGCTGTTTTTT

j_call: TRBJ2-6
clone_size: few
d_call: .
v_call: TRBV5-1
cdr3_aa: CASSLAGRVGSNSGANVLTF
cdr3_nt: TGCGCCAGCAGCTTGGCCGGACGCGTTGGCTCAAACTCTGGGGCCAACGTCCTGACTTTC

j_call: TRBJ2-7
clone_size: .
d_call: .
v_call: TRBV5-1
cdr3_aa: CASELGTASTYEQYF
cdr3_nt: TGCGCCAGCGAGTTAGGGACGGCGTCGACCTACGAGCAGTACTTC

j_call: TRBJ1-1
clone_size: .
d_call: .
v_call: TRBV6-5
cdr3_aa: CASPWNTEAFF
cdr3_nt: TGTGCCAGCCCGTGGAACACTGAAGCTTTCTTT

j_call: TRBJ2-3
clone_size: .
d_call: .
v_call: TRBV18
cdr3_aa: CASSPDKASTDTQYF
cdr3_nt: TGTGCCAGCTCACCAGACAAGGCTAGCACAGATACGCAGTATTTT